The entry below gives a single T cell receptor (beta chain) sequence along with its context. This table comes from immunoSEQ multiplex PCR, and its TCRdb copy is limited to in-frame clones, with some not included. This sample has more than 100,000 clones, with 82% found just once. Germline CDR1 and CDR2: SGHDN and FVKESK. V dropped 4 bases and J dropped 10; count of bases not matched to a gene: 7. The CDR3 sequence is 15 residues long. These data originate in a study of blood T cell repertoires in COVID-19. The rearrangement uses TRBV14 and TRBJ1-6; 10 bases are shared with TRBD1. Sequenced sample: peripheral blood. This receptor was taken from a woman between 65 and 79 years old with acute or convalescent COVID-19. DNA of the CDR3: TGTGCCAGCAGCCTCAGGACAGGGGGAATCTCACCCCTCCACTTT. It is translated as CASSLRTGGISPLHF.